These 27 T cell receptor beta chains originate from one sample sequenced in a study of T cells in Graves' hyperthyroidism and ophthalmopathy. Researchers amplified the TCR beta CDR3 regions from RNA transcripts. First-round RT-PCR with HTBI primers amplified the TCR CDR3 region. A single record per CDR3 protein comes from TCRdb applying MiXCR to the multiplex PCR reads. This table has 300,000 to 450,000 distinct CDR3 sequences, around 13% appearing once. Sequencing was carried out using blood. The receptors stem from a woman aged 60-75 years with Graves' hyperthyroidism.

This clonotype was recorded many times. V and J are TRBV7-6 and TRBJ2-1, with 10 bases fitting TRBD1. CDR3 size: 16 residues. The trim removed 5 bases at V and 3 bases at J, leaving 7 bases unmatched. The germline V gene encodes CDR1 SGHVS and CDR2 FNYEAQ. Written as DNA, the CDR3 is TGTGCCAGCAGCCCTCGGGACAGGGGAATCTACAATGAGCAGTTCTTC. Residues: CASSPRDRGIYNEQFF.

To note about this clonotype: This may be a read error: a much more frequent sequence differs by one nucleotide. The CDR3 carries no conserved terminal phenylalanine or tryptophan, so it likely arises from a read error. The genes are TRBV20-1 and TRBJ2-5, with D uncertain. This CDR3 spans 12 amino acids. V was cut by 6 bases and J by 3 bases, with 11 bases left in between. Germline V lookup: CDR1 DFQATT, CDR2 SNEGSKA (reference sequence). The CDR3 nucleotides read TGCAGTGCCTCCTGGGGAAAAGAGACCCAGTACTCC. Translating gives CSASWGKETQYS.

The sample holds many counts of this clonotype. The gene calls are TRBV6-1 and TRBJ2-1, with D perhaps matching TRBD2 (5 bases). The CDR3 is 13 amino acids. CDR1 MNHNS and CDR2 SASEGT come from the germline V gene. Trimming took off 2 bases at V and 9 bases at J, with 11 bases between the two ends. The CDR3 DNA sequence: TGTGCCAGCAGTGAATATCTCGCGGGTGAGCAGTTCTTC. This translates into CASSEYLAGEQFF.

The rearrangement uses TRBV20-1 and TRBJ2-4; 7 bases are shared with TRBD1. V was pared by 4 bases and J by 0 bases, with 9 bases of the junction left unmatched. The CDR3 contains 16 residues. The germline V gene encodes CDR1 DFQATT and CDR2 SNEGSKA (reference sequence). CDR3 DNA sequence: TGCAGTGCTACTCCTGGACAGGCGGTAGCCAAAAACATTCAGTACTTC. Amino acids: CSATPGQAVAKNIQYF.

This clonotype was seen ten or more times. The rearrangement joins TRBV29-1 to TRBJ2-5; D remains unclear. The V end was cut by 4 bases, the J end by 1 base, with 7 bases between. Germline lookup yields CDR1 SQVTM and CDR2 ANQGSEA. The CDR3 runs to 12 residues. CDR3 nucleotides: TGCAGCGTTGTGAAGTTCCAAGAGACCCAGTACTTC. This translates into CSVVKFQETQYF.

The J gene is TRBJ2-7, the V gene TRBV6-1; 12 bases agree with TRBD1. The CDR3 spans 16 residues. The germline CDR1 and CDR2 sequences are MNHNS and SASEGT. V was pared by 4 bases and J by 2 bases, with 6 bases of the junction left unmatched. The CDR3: CASSAPGQGAPYEQYF. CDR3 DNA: TGTGCCAGCAGTGCCCCGGGACAGGGGGCCCCCTACGAGCAGTACTTC.

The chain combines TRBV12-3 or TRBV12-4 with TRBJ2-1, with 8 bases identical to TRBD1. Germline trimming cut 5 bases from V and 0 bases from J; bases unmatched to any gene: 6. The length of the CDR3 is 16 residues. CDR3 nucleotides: TGTGCCAGCAGTACAGGGGGGCCCCACTCCTACAATGAGCAGTTCTTC. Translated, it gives CASSTGGPHSYNEQFF.

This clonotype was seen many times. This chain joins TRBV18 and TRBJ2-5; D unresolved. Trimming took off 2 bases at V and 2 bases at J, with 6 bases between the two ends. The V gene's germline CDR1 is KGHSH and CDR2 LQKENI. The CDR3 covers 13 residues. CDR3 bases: TGTGCCAGCTCACCAGTGAGTCAAGAGACCCAGTACTTC. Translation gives CASSPVSQETQYF.

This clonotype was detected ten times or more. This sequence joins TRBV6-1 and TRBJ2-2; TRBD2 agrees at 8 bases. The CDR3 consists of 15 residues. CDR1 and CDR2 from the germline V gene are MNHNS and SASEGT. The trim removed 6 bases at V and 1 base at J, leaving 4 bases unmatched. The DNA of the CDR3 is TGTGCCAGCAGAGCCACTAGCGGGAACACCGGGGAGCTGTTTTTT. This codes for CASRATSGNTGELFF.

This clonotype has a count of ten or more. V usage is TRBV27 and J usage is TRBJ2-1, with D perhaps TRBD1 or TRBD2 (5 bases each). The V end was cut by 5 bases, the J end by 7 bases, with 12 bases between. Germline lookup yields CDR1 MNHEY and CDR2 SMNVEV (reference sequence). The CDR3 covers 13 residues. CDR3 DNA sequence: TGTGCCAGCAGTGGGGCGGGTTGGAATGAGCAGTTCTTC. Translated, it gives CASSGAGWNEQFF.

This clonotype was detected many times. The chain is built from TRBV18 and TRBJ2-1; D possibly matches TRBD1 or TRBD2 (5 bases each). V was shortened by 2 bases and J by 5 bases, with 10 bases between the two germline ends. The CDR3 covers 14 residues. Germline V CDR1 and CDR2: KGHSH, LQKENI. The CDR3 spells CASSPVGTHNEQFF. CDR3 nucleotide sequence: TGTGCCAGCTCACCAGTAGGGACGCACAATGAGCAGTTCTTC.

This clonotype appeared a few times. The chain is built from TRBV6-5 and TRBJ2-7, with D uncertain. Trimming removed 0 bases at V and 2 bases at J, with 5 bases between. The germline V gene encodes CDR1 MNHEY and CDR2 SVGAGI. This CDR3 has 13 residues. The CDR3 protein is CASSYSLAYEQYF. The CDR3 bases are TGTGCCAGCAGTTACTCCCTTGCCTACGAGCAGTACTTC.

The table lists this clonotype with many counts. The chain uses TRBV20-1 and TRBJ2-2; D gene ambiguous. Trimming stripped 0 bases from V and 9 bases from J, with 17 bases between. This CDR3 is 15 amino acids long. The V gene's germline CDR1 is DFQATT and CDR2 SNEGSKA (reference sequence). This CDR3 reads CSARDFRNPGRELFF. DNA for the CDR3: TGCAGTGCTAGAGATTTTCGGAACCCTGGGCGGGAGCTGTTTTTT.

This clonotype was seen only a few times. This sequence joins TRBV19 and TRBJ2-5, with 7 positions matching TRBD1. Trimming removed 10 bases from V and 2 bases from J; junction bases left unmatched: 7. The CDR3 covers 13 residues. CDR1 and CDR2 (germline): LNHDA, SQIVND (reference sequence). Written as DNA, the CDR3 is TGTGCCACGCAGAGGGGACAGCAAGAGACCCAGTACTTC. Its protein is CATQRGQQETQYF.

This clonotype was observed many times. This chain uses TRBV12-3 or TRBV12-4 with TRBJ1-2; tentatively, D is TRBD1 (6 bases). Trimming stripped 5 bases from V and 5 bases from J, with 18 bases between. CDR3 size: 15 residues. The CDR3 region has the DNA TGTGCCAGCAGTGCAACCTACAGGGACGAGTATGGCTACACCTTC. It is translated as CASSATYRDEYGYTF.

CDR3 residues: CASSLGPRSYKEQYF. In DNA form, the CDR3 reads TGTGCCAGCAGCTTGGGGCCGAGGTCCTACAAGGAGCAGTACTTC. The chain carries TRBV5-8 and TRBJ2-7; no firm D call. Germline loops: CDR1 SGHTS, CDR2 YDEGEE. Trimming stripped 0 bases from V and 7 bases from J, with 17 bases between. The CDR3 is 15 residues long.

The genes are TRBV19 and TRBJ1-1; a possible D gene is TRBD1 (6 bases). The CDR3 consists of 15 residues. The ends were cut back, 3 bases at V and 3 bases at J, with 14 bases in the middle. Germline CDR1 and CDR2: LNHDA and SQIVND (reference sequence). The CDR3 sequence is CASSIWGAGDTEAFF. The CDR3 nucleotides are TGTGCCAGTAGTATCTGGGGCGCAGGGGACACTGAAGCTTTCTTT.

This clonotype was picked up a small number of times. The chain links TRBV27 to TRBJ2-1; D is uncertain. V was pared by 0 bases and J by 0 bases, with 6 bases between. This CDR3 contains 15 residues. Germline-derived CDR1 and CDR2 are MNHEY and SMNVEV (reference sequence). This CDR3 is CASSLSDNSYNEQFF. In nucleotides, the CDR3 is TGTGCCAGCAGTTTATCCGATAACTCCTACAATGAGCAGTTCTTC.

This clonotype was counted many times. The CDR3 is CATSRDQEGAVYGYTF. CDR3 bases: TGTGCCACCAGCAGAGATCAAGAAGGGGCGGTATATGGCTACACCTTC. The rearrangement joins TRBV15 to TRBJ1-2, with TRBD1 as a possible D gene (5 bases). CDR1 and CDR2 from the germline V gene are LNHNV and YYDKDF (reference sequence). This CDR3 has 16 residues. Trimming shortened V by 0 bases and J by 5 bases, and 16 bases separated the two germline ends.

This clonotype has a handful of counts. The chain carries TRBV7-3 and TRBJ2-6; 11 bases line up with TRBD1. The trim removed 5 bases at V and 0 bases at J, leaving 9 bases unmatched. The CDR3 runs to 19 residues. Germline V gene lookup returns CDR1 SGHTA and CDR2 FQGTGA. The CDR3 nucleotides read TGTGCCAGCAGCCCCCTGGACAGGGGGCCCAACTCTGGGGCCAACGTCCTGACTTTC. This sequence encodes CASSPLDRGPNSGANVLTF. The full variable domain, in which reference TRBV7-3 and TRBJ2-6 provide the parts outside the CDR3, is GAGVSQTPSNKVTEKGKYVELRCDPISGHTALYWYRQSLGQGPEFLIYFQGTGAADDSGLPNDRFFAVRPEGSVSTLKIQRTERGDSAVYLCASSPLDRGPNSGANVLTFGAGSRLTVL.

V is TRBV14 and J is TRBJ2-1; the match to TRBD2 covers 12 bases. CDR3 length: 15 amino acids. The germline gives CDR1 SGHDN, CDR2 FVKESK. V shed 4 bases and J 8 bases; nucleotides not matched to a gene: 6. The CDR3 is CASSPLAGGPDEQFF. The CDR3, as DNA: TGTGCCAGCAGCCCGCTAGCGGGAGGGCCGGATGAGCAGTTCTTC.

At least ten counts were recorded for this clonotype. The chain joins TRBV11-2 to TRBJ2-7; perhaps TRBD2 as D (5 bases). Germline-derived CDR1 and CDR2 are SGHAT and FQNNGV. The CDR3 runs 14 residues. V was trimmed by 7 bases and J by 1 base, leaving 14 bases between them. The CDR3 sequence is CASTPTGESYEQYF. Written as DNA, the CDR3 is TGTGCCAGCACCCCAACCGGGGAGTCCTACGAGCAGTACTTC.

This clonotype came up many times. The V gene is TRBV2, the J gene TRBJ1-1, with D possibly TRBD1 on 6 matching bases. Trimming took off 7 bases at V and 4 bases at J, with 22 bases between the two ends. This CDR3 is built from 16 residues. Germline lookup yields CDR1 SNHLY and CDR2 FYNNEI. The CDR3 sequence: CASTPTPAGAVTEAFF. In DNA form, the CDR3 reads TGTGCCAGCACCCCCACCCCCGCAGGGGCGGTCACTGAAGCTTTCTTT.

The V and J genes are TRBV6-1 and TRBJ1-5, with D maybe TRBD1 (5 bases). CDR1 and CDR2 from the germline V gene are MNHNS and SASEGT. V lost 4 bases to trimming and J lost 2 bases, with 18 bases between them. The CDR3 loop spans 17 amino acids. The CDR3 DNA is TGTGCCAGCAGTGGGTGGGACGGGAGCTACGGCAATCAGCCCCAGCATTTT. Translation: CASSGWDGSYGNQPQHF.

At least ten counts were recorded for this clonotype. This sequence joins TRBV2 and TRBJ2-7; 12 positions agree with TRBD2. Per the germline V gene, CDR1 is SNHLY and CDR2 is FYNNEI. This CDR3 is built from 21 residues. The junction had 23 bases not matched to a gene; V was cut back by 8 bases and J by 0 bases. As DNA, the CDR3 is TGTGCCAGCTTGAAGGTTCGAATTCCCGGGACTAGCGGGCGAGGCTCCTACGAGCAGTACTTC. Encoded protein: CASLKVRIPGTSGRGSYEQYF.

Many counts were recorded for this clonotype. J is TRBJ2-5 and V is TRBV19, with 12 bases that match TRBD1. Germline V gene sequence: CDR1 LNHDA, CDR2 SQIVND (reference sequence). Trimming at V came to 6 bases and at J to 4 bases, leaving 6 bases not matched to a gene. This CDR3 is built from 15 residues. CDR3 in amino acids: CASSPGQGAGETQYF. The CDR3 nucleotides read TGTGCCAGTAGCCCGGGACAGGGGGCCGGAGAGACCCAGTACTTC.

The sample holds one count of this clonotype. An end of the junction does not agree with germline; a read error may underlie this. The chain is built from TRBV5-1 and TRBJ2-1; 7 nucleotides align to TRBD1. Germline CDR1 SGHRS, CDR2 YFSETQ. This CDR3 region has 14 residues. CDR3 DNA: TGTGCCAGCAGCTTAATTGGGACAGACAATGAGCAGTTCTTC. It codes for CASSLIGTDNEQFF.